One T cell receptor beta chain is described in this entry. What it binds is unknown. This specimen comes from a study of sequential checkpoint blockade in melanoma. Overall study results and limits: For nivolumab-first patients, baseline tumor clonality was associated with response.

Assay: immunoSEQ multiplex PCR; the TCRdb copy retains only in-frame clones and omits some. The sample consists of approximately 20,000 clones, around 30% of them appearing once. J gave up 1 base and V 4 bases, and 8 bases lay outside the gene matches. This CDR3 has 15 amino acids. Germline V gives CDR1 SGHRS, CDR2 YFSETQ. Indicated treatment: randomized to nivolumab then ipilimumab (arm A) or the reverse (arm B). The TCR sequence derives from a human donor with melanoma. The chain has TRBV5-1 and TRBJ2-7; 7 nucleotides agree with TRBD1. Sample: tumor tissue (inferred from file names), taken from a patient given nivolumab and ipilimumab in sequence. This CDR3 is CASSQQTGISYEQYF. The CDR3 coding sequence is TGCGCCAGCAGCCAACAGACAGGGATATCCTACGAGCAGTACTTC.